The source of this T cell receptor (beta chain) is a study of cytomegalovirus exposure and HLA in healthy donors. Study summary: Earlier results showed roughly 120 million unique TCR beta sequences derived from about 179 million T cells. Study outcomes and limitations: In vitro testing confirmed a few CMV-associated chains as specific for CMV antigens. The majority of CMV-associated TCR beta chains were reported as apparently HLA-restricted in a later analysis. A list of 150 to 200 TCR beta chains associated with cytomegalovirus was given.

Trimming removed 0 bases from V and 6 bases from J, with 10 bases in between. CDR3 length equals 14 residues. CDR1 is LGHNA, CDR2 YSLEER, per germline. Primers: 60 Vbeta forward and 13 Jbeta reverse. Method: immunoSEQ multiplex PCR; TCRdb's copy keeps in-frame clones and lacks some. This sample yields about 170,000 clones, of which about 85% are seen a single time; just over 4.5% belongs to the top ten. Details on this clone: Its antigen is as yet unknown.

Sequenced material: PBMCs. J is TRBJ2-3 and V is TRBV4-3; possibly TRBD2 for D (5 bases). This receptor was identified in a woman aged 45-65 years in good health and CMV-seropositive. DNA of the CDR3: TGCGCCAGCAGCCAAGATCCTAGCCCCGATACGCAGTATTTT. This translates into CASSQDPSPDTQYF.